Listed below are T cell receptor beta chains from one sample, sequenced in a study of blood T cell repertoires in COVID-19. Using immunoSEQ multiplex PCR, the repertoire was profiled, and TCRdb retains in-frame clones only, with some absent. The repertoire holds over 70,000 clones, with 87% as singletons. The sample was peripheral blood. All receptors derive from a human donor in a cohort sampled during active COVID-19. Each CDR3 is given with its conserved first and last residue. Each record gives: V gene, J gene, D gene, clone size, CDR3 protein, CDR3 DNA. The D gene is left open where the match is weak. The size of a clone is reported for some rows only, either as once, few or many, or as a class for expanded clones.

V gene: TRBV5-1
J gene: TRBJ1-5
D gene: .
clone size: .
CDR3 protein: CASSLVPGANQPQHF
CDR3 DNA: TGCGCCAGCAGCTTGGTGCCAGGCGCAAATCAGCCCCAGCATTTT

V gene: TRBV6-4
J gene: TRBJ1-6
D gene: TRBD1
clone size: .
CDR3 protein: CASSVGDRGNSPLHF
CDR3 DNA: TGTGCCAGCAGTGTCGGGGACAGGGGGAATTCACCCCTCCACTTT

V gene: TRBV4-2
J gene: TRBJ1-1
D gene: TRBD1
clone size: .
CDR3 protein: CASSQDWDRGNTEAFF
CDR3 DNA: TGTGCCAGCAGCCAAGATTGGGACAGAGGGAACACTGAAGCTTTCTTT

V gene: TRBV10-1
J gene: TRBJ2-2
D gene: .
clone size: .
CDR3 protein: CASSESGGANTGELFF
CDR3 DNA: TGCGCCAGCAGTGAGTCTGGCGGGGCGAACACCGGGGAGCTGTTTTTT

V gene: TRBV5-1
J gene: TRBJ2-2
D gene: TRBD1
clone size: few
CDR3 protein: CASSFGQATNTGELFF
CDR3 DNA: TGCGCCAGCAGCTTCGGACAGGCTACGAACACCGGGGAGCTGTTTTTT

V gene: TRBV28
J gene: TRBJ1-2
D gene: TRBD1
clone size: .
CDR3 protein: CASGNIGTGANYGYTF
CDR3 DNA: TGTGCCAGCGGAAACATCGGGACAGGAGCTAACTATGGCTACACCTTC

V gene: TRBV27
J gene: TRBJ2-7
D gene: TRBD2
clone size: .
CDR3 protein: CASGAGVDEQYF
CDR3 DNA: TGTGCCAGCGGGGCGGGGGTCGACGAGCAGTACTTC

V gene: TRBV19
J gene: TRBJ2-1
D gene: .
clone size: .
CDR3 protein: CASSPLGDYNEQFF
CDR3 DNA: TGTGCCAGTAGTCCTTTAGGGGACTACAATGAGCAGTTCTTC

V gene: TRBV5-1
J gene: TRBJ2-7
D gene: .
clone size: few
CDR3 protein: CASSLALSLYEQYF
CDR3 DNA: TGCGCCAGCAGCTTGGCCCTATCGCTTTACGAGCAGTACTTC

V gene: TRBV2
J gene: TRBJ1-6
D gene: TRBD1
clone size: .
CDR3 protein: CASREKTGVNSPLHF
CDR3 DNA: TGTGCCAGCAGAGAGAAGACAGGGGTTAATTCACCCCTCCACTTT

V gene: TRBV18
J gene: TRBJ1-1
D gene: .
clone size: .
CDR3 protein: CASSLPKRDIPTGGEAFF
CDR3 DNA: TGTGCCAGCTCACTACCTAAACGGGACATACCGACTGGGGGTGAAGCTTTCTTT

V gene: TRBV19
J gene: TRBJ2-6
D gene: TRBD2
clone size: .
CDR3 protein: CASSLVTSGSSGANVLTF
CDR3 DNA: TGTGCCAGTAGTTTAGTGACTAGCGGGAGCTCTGGGGCCAACGTCCTGACTTTC

V gene: TRBV2
J gene: TRBJ2-5
D gene: .
clone size: .
CDR3 protein: CASSGRSGSQETQYF
CDR3 DNA: TGTGCCAGCAGTGGGCGATCAGGTTCCCAAGAGACCCAGTACTTC

V gene: TRBV2
J gene: TRBJ2-7
D gene: TRBD2
clone size: .
CDR3 protein: CASSGRLAAYEQYF
CDR3 DNA: TGTGCCAGCAGTGGGCGACTAGCGGCCTACGAGCAGTACTTC

V gene: TRBV29-1
J gene: TRBJ1-1
D gene: .
clone size: once
CDR3 protein: CSVEGADANTEAFF
CDR3 DNA: TGCAGCGTTGAAGGGGCAGATGCGAACACTGAAGCTTTCTTT

V gene: TRBV7-2
J gene: TRBJ2-3
D gene: TRBD1
clone size: .
CDR3 protein: CASSSGPTGDTQYF
CDR3 DNA: TGTGCCAGCAGCTCGGGACCGACAGGGGATACGCAGTATTTT